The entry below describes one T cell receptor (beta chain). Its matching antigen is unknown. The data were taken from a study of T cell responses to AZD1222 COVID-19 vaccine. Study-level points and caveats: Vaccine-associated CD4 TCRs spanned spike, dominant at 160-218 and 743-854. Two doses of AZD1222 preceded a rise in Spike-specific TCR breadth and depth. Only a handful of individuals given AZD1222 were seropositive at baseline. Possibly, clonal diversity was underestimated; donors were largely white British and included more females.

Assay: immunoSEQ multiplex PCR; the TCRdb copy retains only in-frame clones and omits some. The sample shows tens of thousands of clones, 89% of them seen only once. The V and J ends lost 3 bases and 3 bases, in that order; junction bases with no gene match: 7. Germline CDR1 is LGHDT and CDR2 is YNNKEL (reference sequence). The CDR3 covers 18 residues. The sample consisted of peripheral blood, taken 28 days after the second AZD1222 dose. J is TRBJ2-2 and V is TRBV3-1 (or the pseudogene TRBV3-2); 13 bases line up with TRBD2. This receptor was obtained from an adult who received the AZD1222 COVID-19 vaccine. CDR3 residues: CASSHGLAGAVDTGELFF. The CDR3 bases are TGTGCCAGCAGCCACGGACTAGCGGGAGCGGTGGACACCGGGGAGCTGTTTTTT.